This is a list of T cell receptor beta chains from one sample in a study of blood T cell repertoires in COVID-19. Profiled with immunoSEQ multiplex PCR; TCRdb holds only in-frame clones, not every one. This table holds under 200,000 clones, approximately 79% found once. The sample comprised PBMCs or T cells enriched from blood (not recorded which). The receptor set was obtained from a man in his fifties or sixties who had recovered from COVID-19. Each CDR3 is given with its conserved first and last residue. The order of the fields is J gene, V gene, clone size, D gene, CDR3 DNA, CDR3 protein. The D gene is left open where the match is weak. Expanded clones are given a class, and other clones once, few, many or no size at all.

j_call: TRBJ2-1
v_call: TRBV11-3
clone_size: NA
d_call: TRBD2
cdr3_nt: TGTGCCAGCAGCTCGGGGGGGTTTAATTCCTACAATGAGCAGTTCTTC
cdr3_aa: CASSSGGFNSYNEQFF

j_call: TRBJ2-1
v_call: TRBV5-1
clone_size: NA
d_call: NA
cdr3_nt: TGCGCCAGCAGCTTGGGGGACATTTCCTACAATGAGCAGTTCTTC
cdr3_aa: CASSLGDISYNEQFF

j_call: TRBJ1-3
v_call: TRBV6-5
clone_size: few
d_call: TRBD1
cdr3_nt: TGTGCCAGCAGTTACCGGGACAGGGTCTTTGGAAACACCATATATTTT
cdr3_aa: CASSYRDRVFGNTIYF

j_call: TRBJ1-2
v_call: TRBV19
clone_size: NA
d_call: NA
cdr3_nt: TGTGCCAGTAGTGATTCAGGGTTCTGGGGCTACACCTTC
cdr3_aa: CASSDSGFWGYTF

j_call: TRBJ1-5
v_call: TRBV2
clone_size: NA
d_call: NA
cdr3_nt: TGTGCCAGCAGTGAAGGCAGGGTGTCCAGTCAGCCCCAGCATTTT
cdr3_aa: CASSEGRVSSQPQHF

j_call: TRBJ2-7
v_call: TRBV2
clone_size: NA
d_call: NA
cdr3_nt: TGTGCCAGCAGAGGAGTTATCTCCTACGAGCAGTACTTC
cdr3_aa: CASRGVISYEQYF

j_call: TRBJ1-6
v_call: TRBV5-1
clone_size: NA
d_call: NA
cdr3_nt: TGCGCCAGCAGCTCGGACAGTTATTCCTATAATTCACCCCTCCACTTT
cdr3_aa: CASSSDSYSYNSPLHF

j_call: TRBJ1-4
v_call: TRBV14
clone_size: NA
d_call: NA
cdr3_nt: TGTGCCAGCAGCCAAGATGTTGGACATCTCTCTGAAAAACTGTTTTTT
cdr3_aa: CASSQDVGHLSEKLFF

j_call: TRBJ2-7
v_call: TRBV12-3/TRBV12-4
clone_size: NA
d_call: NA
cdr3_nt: TGTGCCAGCAGTTTACGGGGACTCTACGAGCAGTACTTC
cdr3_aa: CASSLRGLYEQYF

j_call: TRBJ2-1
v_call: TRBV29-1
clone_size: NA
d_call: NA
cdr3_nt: TGCAGCGTTGAAGGGGCAGGGTACATAGGTGAGCAGTTCTTC
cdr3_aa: CSVEGAGYIGEQFF

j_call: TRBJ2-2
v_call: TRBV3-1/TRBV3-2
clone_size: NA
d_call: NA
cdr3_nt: TGTGCCAGCAGCCAACCTCAGGGGAACACCGGGGAGCTGTTTTTT
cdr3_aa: CASSQPQGNTGELFF

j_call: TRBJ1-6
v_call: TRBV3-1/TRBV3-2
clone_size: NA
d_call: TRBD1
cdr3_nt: TGTGCCAGCAGTCTCGGGACAGACAATTCACCCCTCCACTTT
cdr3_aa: CASSLGTDNSPLHF

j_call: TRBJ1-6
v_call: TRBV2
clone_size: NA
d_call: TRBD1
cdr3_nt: TGTGCCAGCAGTCCGGGACAGGGGGCTTATTCACCCCTCCACTTT
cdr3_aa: CASSPGQGAYSPLHF

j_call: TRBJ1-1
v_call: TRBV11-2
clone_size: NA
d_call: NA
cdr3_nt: TGTGCCAGCAGCCCAGACAGATCCACTGAAGCTTTCTTT
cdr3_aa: CASSPDRSTEAFF

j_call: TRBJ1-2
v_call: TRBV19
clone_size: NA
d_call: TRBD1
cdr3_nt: TGTGCCAGTAGTATCGGGACAGGGGGTGTCTATGGCTACACCTTC
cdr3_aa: CASSIGTGGVYGYTF

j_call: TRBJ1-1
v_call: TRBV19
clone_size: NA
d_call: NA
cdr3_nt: TGTGCCAGTAGTCCTCAGGGTTACACTGAAGCTTTCTTT
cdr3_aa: CASSPQGYTEAFF

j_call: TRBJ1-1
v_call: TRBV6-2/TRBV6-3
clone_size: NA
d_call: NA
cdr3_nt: TGTGCCAGCAGTTACTCGCGCCAGAACACTGAAGCTTTCTTT
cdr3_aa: CASSYSRQNTEAFF

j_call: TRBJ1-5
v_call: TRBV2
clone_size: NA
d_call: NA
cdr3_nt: TGTGCCAGCAGCCAGGGGATCAATCAGCCCCAGCATTTT
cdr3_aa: CASSQGINQPQHF

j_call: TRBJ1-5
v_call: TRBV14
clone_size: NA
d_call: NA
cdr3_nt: TGTGCCAACGAACTTAAACAGGATTATAGCAATCAGCCCCAGCATTTT
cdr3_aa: CANELKQDYSNQPQHF

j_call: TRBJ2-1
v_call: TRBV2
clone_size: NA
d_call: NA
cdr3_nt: TGTGCCAGCAGTGAAGCGCTTGCGGGGAATGAGCAGTTCTTC
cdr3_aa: CASSEALAGNEQFF

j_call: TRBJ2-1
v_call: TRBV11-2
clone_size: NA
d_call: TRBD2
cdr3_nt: TGTGCCAGCAGCTTAGCGATAGCGGGTCTAGAAAATGAGCAGTTCTTC
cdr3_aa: CASSLAIAGLENEQFF

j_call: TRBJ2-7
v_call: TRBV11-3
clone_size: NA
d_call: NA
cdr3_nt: TGTGCCAGCAGATGGGGGGATCAAGGACACGAGCAGTACTTC
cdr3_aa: CASRWGDQGHEQYF

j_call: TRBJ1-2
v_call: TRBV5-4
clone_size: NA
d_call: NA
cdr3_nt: TGTGCCAGCAGCTTGGCCGCGGGAGGGGTGAGACGTAACTATGGCTACACCTTC
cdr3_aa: CASSLAAGGVRRNYGYTF

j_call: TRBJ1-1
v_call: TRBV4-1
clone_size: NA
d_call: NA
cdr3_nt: TGCGCCAGCAGCCAAGCAGCTTCCAGGGTAAACACTGAAGCTTTCTTT
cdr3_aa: CASSQAASRVNTEAFF

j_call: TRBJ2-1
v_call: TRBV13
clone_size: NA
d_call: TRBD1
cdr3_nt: TGTGCCAGCAGCTTATCGGGACAGGGATACTTCGATGAGCAGTTCTTC
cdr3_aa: CASSLSGQGYFDEQFF

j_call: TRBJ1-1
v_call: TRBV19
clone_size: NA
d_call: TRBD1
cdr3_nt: TGTGCCAGTAGTGGGGACAGGGTTATGGCTGAAGCTTTCTTT
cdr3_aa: CASSGDRVMAEAFF

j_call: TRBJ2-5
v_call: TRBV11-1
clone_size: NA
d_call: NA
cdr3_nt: TGTGCCAGCACCCGACTAGGAGAGACCCAGTACTTC
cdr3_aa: CASTRLGETQYF

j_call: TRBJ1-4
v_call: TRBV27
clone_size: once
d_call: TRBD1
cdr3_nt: TGTGCCAGCAGTCCCGGACAGGCCTCAACTAATGAAAAACTGTTTTTT
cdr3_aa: CASSPGQASTNEKLFF

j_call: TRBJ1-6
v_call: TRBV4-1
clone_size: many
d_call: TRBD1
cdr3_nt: TGCGCCAGCAGCATCCGACAGGGGGGTAATTCACCCCTCCACTTT
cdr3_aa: CASSIRQGGNSPLHF

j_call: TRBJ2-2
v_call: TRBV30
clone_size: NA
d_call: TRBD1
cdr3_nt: TGTGCCTGGGGACAGGCGAACACCGGGGAGCTGTTTTTT
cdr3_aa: CAWGQANTGELFF

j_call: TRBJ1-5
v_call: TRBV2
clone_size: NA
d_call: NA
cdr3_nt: TGTGCCAGCAGTGCGGACAGTTACAATCAGCCCCAGCATTTT
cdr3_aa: CASSADSYNQPQHF

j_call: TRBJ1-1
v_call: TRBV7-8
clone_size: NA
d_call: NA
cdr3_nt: TGTGCCAGCAGCTTAGTGGACACCTTAGAAGCTTTCTTT
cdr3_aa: CASSLVDTLEAFF

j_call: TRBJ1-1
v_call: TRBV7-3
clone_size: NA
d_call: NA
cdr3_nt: TGTGCCAGCAGCCGGGACACGAACACTGAAGCTTTCTTT
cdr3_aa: CASSRDTNTEAFF

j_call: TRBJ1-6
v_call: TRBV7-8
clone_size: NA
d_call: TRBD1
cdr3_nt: TGTGCCAGCAGCTTGGGACAGGGGGCGGGTTCACCCCTCCACTTT
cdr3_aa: CASSLGQGAGSPLHF

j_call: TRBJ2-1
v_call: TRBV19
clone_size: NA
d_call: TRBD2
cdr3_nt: TGTGCCAGTAGGGCGGGGAGCGGGGGGATTTCCTACAATGAGCAGTTCTTC
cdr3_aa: CASRAGSGGISYNEQFF

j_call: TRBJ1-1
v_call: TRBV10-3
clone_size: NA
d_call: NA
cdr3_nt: TGTGCCACCGGGAATGATGAAGCTTTCTTT
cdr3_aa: CATGNDEAFF

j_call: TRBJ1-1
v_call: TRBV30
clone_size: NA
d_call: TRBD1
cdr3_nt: TGTGCCTCCAGTGTGACAGGGTATTGGGTAAACACTGAAGCTTTCTTT
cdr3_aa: CASSVTGYWVNTEAFF

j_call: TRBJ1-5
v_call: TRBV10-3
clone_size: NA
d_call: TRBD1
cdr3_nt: TGTGCCATCAGGGCAGGGGGCTCGGATCAGCCCCAGCATTTT
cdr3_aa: CAIRAGGSDQPQHF

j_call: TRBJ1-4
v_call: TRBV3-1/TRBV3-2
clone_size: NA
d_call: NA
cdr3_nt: TGTGCCAGCAGCCCCACGGCAACTAATGAAAAACTGTTTTTT
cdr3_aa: CASSPTATNEKLFF

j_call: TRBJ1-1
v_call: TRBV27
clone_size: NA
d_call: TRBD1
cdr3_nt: TGTGCCAGCAGTCTTTCAGGGGGGACTGAAGCTTTCTTT
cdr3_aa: CASSLSGGTEAFF